This T cell receptor beta chain was retrieved from a study of PD-1 blockade in classical Hodgkin lymphoma. Every patient was affected by relapse after autologous stem cell transplantation, while exposure to brentuximab vedotin was not uniform. Profiling relied on immunoSEQ multiplex PCR, and the TCRdb table lists in-frame clones only, not all of them. The data contain tens of thousands of clones, approximately 90% of them singletons. After removal of 4 bases from V and 3 bases from J, the junction contained 5 bases not matched to a gene. This CDR3 is 16 amino acids long. The V gene's germline CDR1 is LNHDA and CDR2 SQIVND (reference sequence).

This sample comprised peripheral blood mononuclear cells (PBMCs), obtained before the second cycle of nivolumab. V and J are TRBV19 and TRBJ2-6, with 8 bases that match TRBD1. The receptor was derived from a human donor with classical Hodgkin lymphoma. This CDR3 reads CASSTYDRGGANVLTF. CDR3 coding DNA: TGTGCCAGTAGTACTTACGACAGGGGTGGGGCCAACGTCCTGACTTTC.